This T cell receptor (beta chain) comes out of a study of blood T cell repertoires in COVID-19. The data were produced by immunoSEQ multiplex PCR, yet TCRdb's version contains in-frame clones alone and is incomplete. The profile shows 250,000 or so clones, around nine tenths of them singletons. There are a few counts of this clone. The V gene end was trimmed by 3 bases and the J gene end by 3 bases; junction bases not matched to a gene: 8. Per germline, CDR1 WNHNN and CDR2 SYGVQD (reference sequence). The CDR3 runs to 16 residues. The genes are TRBV10-1 and TRBJ2-3; 8 nucleotides match TRBD2. The sequence came from a woman younger than 45 who had been exposed to COVID-19. The sequenced material came from PBMCs or T cells enriched from blood (not recorded which). This CDR3 is CASSDGLAGSTDTQYF. CDR3 DNA: TGCGCCAGCAGTGACGGGTTAGCGGGGTCAACAGATACGCAGTATTTT.